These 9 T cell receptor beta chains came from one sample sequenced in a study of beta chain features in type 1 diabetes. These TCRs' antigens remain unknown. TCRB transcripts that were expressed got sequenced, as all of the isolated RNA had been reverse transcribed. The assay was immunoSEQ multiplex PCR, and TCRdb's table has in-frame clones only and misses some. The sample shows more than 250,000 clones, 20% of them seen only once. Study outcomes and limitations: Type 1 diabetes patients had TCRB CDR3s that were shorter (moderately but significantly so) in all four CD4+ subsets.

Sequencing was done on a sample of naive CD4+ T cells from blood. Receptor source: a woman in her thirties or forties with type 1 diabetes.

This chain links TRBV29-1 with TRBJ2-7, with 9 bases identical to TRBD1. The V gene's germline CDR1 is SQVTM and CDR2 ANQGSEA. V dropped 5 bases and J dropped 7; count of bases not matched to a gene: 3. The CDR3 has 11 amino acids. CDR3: CSVNRGREQYF. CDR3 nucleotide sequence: TGCAGCGTTAACAGGGGGCGGGAGCAGTACTTC.

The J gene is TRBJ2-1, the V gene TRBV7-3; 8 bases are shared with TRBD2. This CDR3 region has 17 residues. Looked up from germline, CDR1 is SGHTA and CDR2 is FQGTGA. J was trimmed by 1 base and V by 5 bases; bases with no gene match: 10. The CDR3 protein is CASSEQLAGRSYNEQFF. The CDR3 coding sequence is TGTGCCAGCAGCGAACAATTAGCGGGACGATCCTACAATGAGCAGTTCTTC.

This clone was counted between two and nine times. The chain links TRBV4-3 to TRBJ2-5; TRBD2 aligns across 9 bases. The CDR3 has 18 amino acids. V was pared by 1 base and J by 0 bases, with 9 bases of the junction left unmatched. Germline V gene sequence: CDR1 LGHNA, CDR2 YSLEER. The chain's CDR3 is CASSQGPAGGGYQETQYF. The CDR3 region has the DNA TGCGCCAGCAGCCAAGGGCCAGCGGGAGGCGGGTACCAAGAGACCCAGTACTTC.

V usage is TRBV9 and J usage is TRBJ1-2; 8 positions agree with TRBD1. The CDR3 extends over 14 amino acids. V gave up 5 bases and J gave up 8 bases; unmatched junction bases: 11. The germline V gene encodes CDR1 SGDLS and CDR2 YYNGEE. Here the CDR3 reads CASRETGTGPGYTF. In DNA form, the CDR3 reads TGTGCCAGCAGAGAGACGGGGACAGGTCCCGGCTACACCTTC.

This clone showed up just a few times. The CDR3 DNA is TGTGCCAGCAGCTTAGCGCTGAGCGGGTCTTACAATGAGCAGTTCTTC. It is translated as CASSLALSGSYNEQFF. This sequence joins TRBV11-1 and TRBJ2-1; tentative D call: TRBD2 (6 bases). CDR1 and CDR2 (germline): SGHAT, FQDESV (reference sequence). The CDR3 covers 16 residues. V lost 0 bases and J lost 4, with 13 bases in between.

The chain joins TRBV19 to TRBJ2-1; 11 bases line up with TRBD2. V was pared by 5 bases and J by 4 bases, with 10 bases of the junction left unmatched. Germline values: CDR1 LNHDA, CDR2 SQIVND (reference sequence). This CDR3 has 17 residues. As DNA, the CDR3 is TGTGCCAGTAGTCCCCCTTCCGGGACTAGCGGATACAATGAGCAGTTCTTC. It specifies CASSPPSGTSGYNEQFF. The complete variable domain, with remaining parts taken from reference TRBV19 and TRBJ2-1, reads DGGITQSPKYLFRKEGQNVTLSCEQNLNHDAMYWYRQDPGQGLRLIYYSQIVNDFQKGDIAEGYSVSREKKESFPLTVTSAQKNPTAFYLCASSPPSGTSGYNEQFFGPGTRLTVL.

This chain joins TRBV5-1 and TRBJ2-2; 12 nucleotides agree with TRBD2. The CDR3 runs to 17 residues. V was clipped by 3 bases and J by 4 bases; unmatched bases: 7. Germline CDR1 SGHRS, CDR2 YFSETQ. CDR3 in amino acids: CASSSLTSGSPTGELFF. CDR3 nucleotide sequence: TGCGCCAGCAGCTCCCTGACTAGCGGGAGCCCCACCGGGGAGCTGTTTTTT.

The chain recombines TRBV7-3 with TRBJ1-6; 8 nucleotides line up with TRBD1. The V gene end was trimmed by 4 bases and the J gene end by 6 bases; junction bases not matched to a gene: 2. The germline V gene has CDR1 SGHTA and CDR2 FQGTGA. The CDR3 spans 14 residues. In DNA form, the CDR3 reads TGTGCCAGCAGCTCCGGACAGGGTAATTCACCCCTCCACTTT. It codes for CASSSGQGNSPLHF.

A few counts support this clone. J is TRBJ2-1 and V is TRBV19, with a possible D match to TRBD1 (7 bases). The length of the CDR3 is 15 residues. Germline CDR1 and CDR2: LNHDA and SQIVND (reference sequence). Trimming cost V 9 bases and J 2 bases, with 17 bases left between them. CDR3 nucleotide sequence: TGTGCCAGCTGCCGACAGGGAGGCGCCTACAATGAGCAGTTCTTC. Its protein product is CASCRQGGAYNEQFF.